What follows are 14 T cell receptor beta chains derived from one specimen sequenced in a study of cytomegalovirus exposure and HLA in healthy donors (dated by TCRdb to the late 2010s). Library creation used the immunoSEQ multiplex PCR assay. A mixture of 60 forward primers for TCR Vbeta segments and 13 reverse primers for TCR Jbeta segments was used in the multiplex PCR. Sourced from immuneACCESS, this table was stored by TCRdb with only in-frame sequences that have V and J called. A share of the clones is absent; for the studies checked, an unresolved V gene accounts for under half, and the remainder has no known explanation. The sample contains fewer than 300,000 clones, approximately 80% of them found a single time. The ten largest clones take up around 0.33% of the sample. Sequencing input: PBMCs. The receptor set was obtained from a girl under 10 years old in good health and CMV-seronegative.

The chain recombines TRBV9 with TRBJ1-2, with TRBD1 matching 10 bases. CDR3 length: 14 amino acids. After removal of 5 bases from V and 4 bases from J, the junction contained 5 bases not matched to a gene. CDR1 SGDLS and CDR2 YYNGEE come from the germline V gene. CDR3 DNA: TGTGCCAGCAGGGATCGACAGGGGGCCTATGGCTACACCTTC. Its translation: CASRDRQGAYGYTF.

V and J are TRBV5-6 and TRBJ1-4; D gene unclear. Between the trimmed V and J ends, which lost 1 base and 0 bases, there was a span of 13 bases. Germline CDR1 reads SGHDT; CDR2 reads YYEEEE. This CDR3 spans 17 amino acids. CDR3 sequence reads: CASSLSVSRSTNEKLFF. CDR3 sequence (DNA): TGTGCCAGCAGCTTGAGCGTTTCGAGATCAACTAATGAAAAACTGTTTTTT. Full variable domain (outside the CDR3, taken from reference TRBV5-6 and TRBJ1-4): DAGVTQSPTHLIKTRGQQVTLRCSPKSGHDTVSWYQQALGQGPQFIFQYYEEEERQRGNFPDRFSGHQFPNYSSELNVNALLLGDSALYLCASSLSVSRSTNEKLFFGSGTQLSVL.

This chain connects TRBV9 to TRBJ1-2; TRBD1 aligns across 8 bases. CDR1 SGDLS and CDR2 YYNGEE come from the germline V gene. The CDR3 is 15 amino acids. Trimming cost V 0 bases and J 4 bases; bases outside gene matches: 5. CDR3 protein: CASSVAPGGSYGYTF. CDR3 nucleotide sequence: TGTGCCAGCAGCGTAGCTCCAGGGGGCAGCTATGGCTACACCTTC.

The J gene is TRBJ1-2, the V gene TRBV7-9, with D tentatively TRBD1 (6 bases). V was trimmed by 5 bases and J by 2 bases, leaving 12 bases between them. Germline-derived CDR1 and CDR2 are SEHNR and FQNEAQ (reference sequence). The CDR3 consists of 14 residues. The CDR3 nucleotides are TGTGCCAGCAGCGGCAGGGGTGCCAACTATGGCTACACCTTC. Translation: CASSGRGANYGYTF.

The chain couples TRBV5-1 to TRBJ2-3; unclear D gene. Germline V gene sequence: CDR1 SGHRS, CDR2 YFSETQ. This CDR3 contains 13 residues. Trimming removed 4 bases at V and 0 bases at J, with 6 bases between. The CDR3 DNA sequence: TGCGCCAGCAGCCAGGCTAGCACAGATACGCAGTATTTT. Protein product: CASSQASTDTQYF.

The chain is built from TRBV18 and TRBJ1-6, with D unresolved. The CDR3 contains 16 residues. The V end was cut by 5 bases, the J end by 5 bases, with 16 bases between. The germline CDR1 and CDR2 sequences are KGHSH and LQKENI. This CDR3 reads CASSSTGWRDNSPLHF. The DNA of the CDR3 is TGTGCCAGCTCATCCACGGGGTGGAGGGATAATTCACCCCTCCACTTT.

This clone was found a few times. J is TRBJ2-1 and V is TRBV7-3, with a weak D call TRBD2 (5 bases). The CDR3 is made up of 16 amino acids. V lost 2 bases and J lost 2, with 13 bases in between. The germline gives CDR1 SGHTA, CDR2 FQGTGA. This CDR3 is CASSLLPGSAYNEQFF. The DNA for the CDR3 is TGTGCCAGCAGCTTATTGCCGGGTAGCGCCTACAATGAGCAGTTCTTC.

V gene TRBV7-9 combines with J gene TRBJ2-4; 15 bases align to TRBD2. Per the germline V gene, CDR1 is SEHNR and CDR2 is FQNEAQ (reference sequence). V was clipped by 1 base and J by 6 bases; unmatched bases: 10. This CDR3 is built from 19 residues. The CDR3 DNA is TGTGCCAGCAGCTTAGTAGGACTAGCGGGGGGGCCAGGTGGAAACATTCAGTACTTC. It specifies CASSLVGLAGGPGGNIQYF.

The chain is built from TRBV19 and TRBJ2-7; TRBD2 matches 12 bases. The CDR3 contains 15 residues. Looked up from germline, CDR1 is LNHDA and CDR2 is SQIVND (reference sequence). Trimming removed 5 bases from V and 2 bases from J; junction bases left unmatched: 4. As DNA, the CDR3 is TGTGCCAGTAGTTTGACTAGCGGGGGACCCTACGAGCAGTACTTC. Protein: CASSLTSGGPYEQYF.

About this clone itself: Additional DNA sequences in this sample encode the identical CDR3. The genes are TRBV6-5 and TRBJ1-1; D is unclear. Germline-derived CDR1 and CDR2 are MNHEY and SVGAGI. The CDR3 is 13 residues long. Trimming took 2 bases from V and 2 from J, leaving 6 bases between them. The CDR3 loop reads CASSYAGNTEAFF. The DNA for the CDR3 is TGTGCCAGCAGTTACGCAGGTAACACTGAAGCTTTCTTT.

The chain employs TRBV4-2 and TRBJ1-2; D remains unclear. This CDR3 spans 14 amino acids. Trimming removed 0 bases from V and 5 bases from J, with 10 bases in between. The germline V gene encodes CDR1 LGHNA and CDR2 YNFKEQ. CDR3 coding DNA: TGTGCCAGCAGCCAAGACTCGGCGGCGTATGGCTACACCTTC. Translating it yields CASSQDSAAYGYTF.

CDR3 in DNA: TGTGCCAGTAGTTCGGGATCCTACAATGAGCAGTTCTTC. It specifies CASSSGSYNEQFF. V is TRBV19 and J is TRBJ2-1, with D perhaps matching TRBD2 (5 bases). The CDR3 spans 13 residues. Between the trimmed V and J ends, which lost 5 bases and 1 base, there was a span of 6 bases. Germline V gene sequence: CDR1 LNHDA, CDR2 SQIVND (reference sequence).

This clone has a handful of counts. This chain links TRBV12-1 with TRBJ1-5; TRBD1 reflects the table's D call only, with no check against the DNA. TRBV12-1 is classified as a pseudogene. The CDR3 contains 17 residues. The CDR3 region has the DNA TGTGCCAGCAGCTTTTTGCCCCGGGACATCGGTGGCCAGCCCCAGCATTTT. Translating gives CASSFLPRDIGGQPQHF.

This clone was counted once. The V and J genes are TRBV15 and TRBJ2-7; D gene unclear. CDR1 LNHNV and CDR2 YYDKDF come from the germline V gene (reference sequence). This CDR3 has 11 residues. V lost 1 base and J lost 6, with 4 bases in between. CDR3 region: CATSRAGEQYF. In nucleotides, the CDR3 is TGTGCCACCAGCAGAGCCGGCGAGCAGTACTTC.